Listed below are T cell receptor beta chains from one sample, sequenced in a study of blood T cell repertoires in COVID-19. Profiled with immunoSEQ multiplex PCR; TCRdb holds only in-frame clones, not every one. This sample yields 150,000 to 200,000 clones, of which roughly 85% are seen a single time; more than 5% belongs to the top ten. Sequencing used peripheral blood. The receptor source for this set is a woman aged 50 to 60 with COVID-19, enrolled during active disease. The CDR3 runs from the conserved cysteine through the conserved F or W. A D gene is named only where the DNA matches it firmly. Size tells how often a clone was seen (once, few, many) or the class of an expanded clone, and some rows leave it out.

CDR3: CASSRLGAAVSAFF
DNA: TGTGCCAGCAGCCGCCTTGGGGCCGCCGTGAGTGCTTTCTTT
D: -
size: few
V: TRBV7-9
J: TRBJ1-1

CDR3: CASSQETGVSNTEAFF
DNA: TGCGCCAGCAGCCAAGAGACGGGGGTATCGAACACTGAAGCTTTCTTT
D: -
size: -
V: TRBV4-3
J: TRBJ1-1

CDR3: CAWSGGAAGAFF
DNA: TGTGCCTGGAGCGGAGGGGCCGCGGGAGCTTTCTTT
D: -
size: -
V: TRBV30
J: TRBJ1-1

CDR3: CASSRQGVNYEQYF
DNA: TGTGCCAGCAGTCGACAGGGGGTGAATTACGAGCAGTACTTC
D: TRBD1
size: -
V: TRBV28
J: TRBJ2-7

CDR3: CASSQAGTSGANEQFF
DNA: TGTGCCAGCAGCCAAGCCGGGACTAGCGGGGCCAATGAGCAGTTCTTC
D: TRBD2
size: many
V: TRBV4-2
J: TRBJ2-1

CDR3: CASSFGTGAENEQFF
DNA: TGTGCCAGCAGCTTTGGGACAGGGGCGGAGAATGAGCAGTTCTTC
D: TRBD1
size: -
V: TRBV7-9
J: TRBJ2-1

CDR3: CASSPSGQGVSTEAFF
DNA: TGTGCCAGCAGCCCATCGGGACAGGGAGTGAGCACTGAAGCTTTCTTT
D: TRBD1
size: few
V: TRBV5-5
J: TRBJ1-1

CDR3: CASSPASGGAGFYEQFF
DNA: TGTGCCAGCAGTCCCGCTAGCGGGGGGGCCGGGTTCTATGAGCAGTTCTTC
D: TRBD2
size: -
V: TRBV6-2/TRBV6-3
J: TRBJ2-1

CDR3: CASSRQGGTQETQYF
DNA: TGCGCCAGCAGTCGACAGGGGGGGACGCAAGAGACCCAGTACTTC
D: TRBD1
size: -
V: TRBV4-1
J: TRBJ2-5

CDR3: CASSSEGGLSYNEQFF
DNA: TGCGCCAGCAGCTCAGAGGGCGGGCTCTCCTACAATGAGCAGTTCTTC
D: -
size: -
V: TRBV4-3
J: TRBJ2-1

CDR3: CASSPKAGTTFDEQFF
DNA: TGTGCCAGCAGCCCGAAAGCCGGGACTACCTTCGATGAGCAGTTCTTC
D: TRBD2
size: -
V: TRBV5-4
J: TRBJ2-1

CDR3: CASSYLRTGGRNEQFF
DNA: TGTGCCAGCAGTTACCTGCGGACAGGGGGTCGTAATGAGCAGTTCTTC
D: TRBD1
size: -
V: TRBV6-5
J: TRBJ2-1

CDR3: CASSNQGAYEQYF
DNA: TGTGCCAGCAGTAACCAGGGGGCCTACGAGCAGTACTTC
D: TRBD1
size: -
V: TRBV3-1/TRBV3-2
J: TRBJ2-7

CDR3: CASSEQGDGYTF
DNA: TGTGCCAGCAGTGAACAGGGGGATGGCTACACCTTC
D: TRBD1
size: -
V: TRBV25-1
J: TRBJ1-2

CDR3: CASTLRQGLNTEAFF
DNA: TGTGCCAGCACCCTCCGACAGGGACTTAACACTGAAGCTTTCTTT
D: TRBD1
size: -
V: TRBV5-4
J: TRBJ1-1

CDR3: CAWNGQKAYEQYF
DNA: TGTGCCTGGAACGGACAGAAGGCCTACGAGCAGTACTTC
D: -
size: once
V: TRBV30
J: TRBJ2-7

CDR3: CASSYFQGNYGYTF
DNA: TGTGCCAGCAGTTACTTCCAGGGTAACTATGGCTACACCTTC
D: -
size: -
V: TRBV6-5
J: TRBJ1-2

CDR3: CASSSDRGRMYEQYF
DNA: TGCGCCAGCAGCTCCGACAGGGGGCGGATGTACGAGCAGTACTTC
D: TRBD1
size: -
V: TRBV5-1
J: TRBJ2-7

CDR3: CASSGTGGVYGYTF
DNA: TGTGCCAGCAGCGGGACAGGGGGTGTCTATGGCTACACCTTC
D: TRBD1
size: -
V: TRBV2
J: TRBJ1-2

CDR3: CASSSMAGVETQYF
DNA: TGTGCCAGTAGTTCCATGGCAGGGGTAGAGACCCAGTACTTC
D: -
size: -
V: TRBV19
J: TRBJ2-5

CDR3: CASSGWTGGTGSPLHF
DNA: TGTGCCAGCAGCGGATGGACAGGGGGCACAGGGTCACCCCTCCACTTT
D: TRBD1
size: -
V: TRBV5-4
J: TRBJ1-6

CDR3: CASSPPEGAAAGNTIYF
DNA: TGTGCCAGCTCACCACCGGAGGGGGCAGCGGCTGGAAACACCATATATTTT
D: TRBD1
size: -
V: TRBV18
J: TRBJ1-3

CDR3: CASSVGGGRDNEQFF
DNA: TGTGCCAGCAGTGTTGGCGGGGGGCGGGACAATGAGCAGTTCTTC
D: TRBD2
size: -
V: TRBV2
J: TRBJ2-1

CDR3: CASSLGSSGGVLNEQFF
DNA: TGTGCCAGCAGCTTGGGGTCTAGCGGGGGGGTTTTGAATGAGCAGTTCTTC
D: TRBD2
size: -
V: TRBV5-4
J: TRBJ2-1

CDR3: CASSQGRAGYTF
DNA: TGTGCCAGCAGCCAAGGCCGAGCTGGCTACACCTTC
D: -
size: -
V: TRBV14
J: TRBJ1-2